The 11 T cell receptor beta chains given below trace back to one sample, sequenced in a study of blood T cell repertoires in COVID-19. Method: immunoSEQ multiplex PCR; TCRdb's copy keeps in-frame clones and lacks some. This table has approximately 260,000 clones, roughly nine tenths appearing once. Input material: peripheral blood. The source of these receptors is a middle-aged woman who had recovered from COVID-19.

The J gene is TRBJ1-4, the V gene TRBV18, with unresolved D. The CDR3 contains 13 residues. Looked up from germline, CDR1 is KGHSH and CDR2 is LQKENI. Trimming cost V 2 bases and J 6 bases, with 7 bases left between them. In nucleotides, the CDR3 is TGTGCCAGCTCACCATCTCGGGATGAAAAACTGTTTTTT. Its translation is CASSPSRDEKLFF.

The chain employs TRBV7-2 and TRBJ1-2; 7 positions match TRBD1. CDR1 SGHTA and CDR2 FQGNSA come from the germline V gene. The V gene end was trimmed by 5 bases and the J gene end by 6 bases; junction bases not matched to a gene: 6. The CDR3 is 13 amino acids. CDR3 region: CASSLDRDHGYTF. CDR3 DNA sequence: TGTGCCAGCAGCCTCGACAGGGACCATGGCTACACCTTC.

The count of this clone is one. The rearrangement joins TRBV10-2 to TRBJ2-1; 11 bases match TRBD2. Germline assignment: CDR1 WSHSY and CDR2 SAAADI. Trimming cost V 7 bases and J 8 bases; bases outside gene matches: 4. This CDR3 has 13 residues. CDR3 nucleotides: TGCGCCAGCAATAGCGGGAGGGCCTATGAGCAGTTCTTC. Protein product: CASNSGRAYEQFF.

This chain uses TRBV9 with TRBJ2-1; D is perhaps TRBD2 (7 bases). CDR3 length equals 17 residues. Per germline, CDR1 SGDLS and CDR2 YYNGEE. V lost 0 bases, J lost 5 bases, and 18 bases lay in between. The CDR3 is CASSVAGGGAPDNEQFF. For the CDR3, the DNA is TGTGCCAGCAGCGTAGCTGGTGGGGGGGCGCCGGACAATGAGCAGTTCTTC.

This chain joins TRBV27 and TRBJ1-5; 11 positions agree with TRBD1. The CDR3 covers 14 residues. In germline, CDR1 is MNHEY, CDR2 SMNVEV (reference sequence). V trimming: 6 bases; J trimming: 6 bases; junction bases outside the gene matches: 4. CDR3 bases: TGTGCCAGCAGCACGGACAGGGGGCTTCAGCCCCAGCATTTT. Protein product: CASSTDRGLQPQHF.

The rearrangement links TRBV6-5 to TRBJ1-4; 8 bases align to TRBD1. Unmatched junction bases numbered 3, after V lost 6 bases and J lost 3 bases. The germline V gene encodes CDR1 MNHEY and CDR2 SVGAGI. The CDR3 extends over 14 amino acids. The CDR3 here is CASRQGVANEKLFF. The CDR3 DNA reads TGTGCCAGCAGACAGGGGGTAGCTAATGAAAAACTGTTTTTT.

This rearrangement joins TRBV5-1 to TRBJ1-3; maybe TRBD1 (6 bases). The germline V and J ends were trimmed by 3 bases and 3 bases, with 16 bases remaining between them. Germline V gene lookup returns CDR1 SGHRS and CDR2 YFSETQ. The CDR3 extends over 16 amino acids. The CDR3 loop is CASSSTPGVFGNTIYF. The CDR3 DNA reads TGCGCCAGCAGCTCCACCCCAGGGGTGTTTGGAAACACCATATATTTT.

Of note for this clone: A junction boundary mismatches the germline segment, possibly from a read error. The V gene is TRBV5-1, the J gene TRBJ2-3; TRBD1 matches 9 bases. The CDR3 length is 15 residues. From germline, CDR1 is SGHRS and CDR2 YFSETQ. The CDR3 reads CASSLGQGLGDTQYF. Here the CDR3 DNA reads TGCGCCAGCAGTTTGGGACAGGGATTAGGAGATACGCAGTATTTT.

V usage is TRBV19 and J usage is TRBJ2-1; 15 nucleotides line up with TRBD2. Per the germline V gene, CDR1 is LNHDA and CDR2 is SQIVND (reference sequence). Losses at the gene ends were 5 bases for V and 8 bases for J; bases not matched to a gene: 4. The CDR3 sequence is 15 residues long. CDR3 sequence: CASSVGLAGGHEQFF. The CDR3 DNA reads TGTGCCAGTAGTGTGGGACTAGCGGGAGGCCATGAGCAGTTCTTC. The full variable domain, with the rest looked up from reference TRBV19 and TRBJ2-1, is DGGITQSPKYLFRKEGQNVTLSCEQNLNHDAMYWYRQDPGQGLRLIYYSQIVNDFQKGDIAEGYSVSREKKESFPLTVTSAQKNPTAFYLCASSVGLAGGHEQFFGPGTRLTVL.

The rearrangement joins TRBV18 to TRBJ2-1; TRBD1 agrees at 8 bases. V lost 6 bases and J lost 6; bases outside the gene matches: 10. This CDR3 contains 15 residues. Germline-derived CDR1 and CDR2 are KGHSH and LQKENI. The CDR3 DNA is TGTGCCAGCTCCTCGCCCAATACAGGGGGCAATGAGCAGTTCTTC. It specifies CASSSPNTGGNEQFF.

The V and J genes are TRBV12-3 or TRBV12-4 and TRBJ1-2; 7 positions agree with TRBD1. This CDR3 is 12 amino acids long. Germline trimming cut 5 bases from V and 12 bases from J; bases unmatched to any gene: 9. CDR3 nucleotides: TGTGCCAGCAGTCTTTATACAGGGGTACACACCTTC. Protein sequence: CASSLYTGVHTF.